This TCR beta chain emerged from a study of cytomegalovirus exposure and HLA in healthy donors. Study as a whole: Later analysis reported that the 120 validation repertoires shared the platform of the approximately 690 first-cohort repertoires. Regarding the study as a whole: TCR beta chains numbering roughly 150 were designated cytomegalovirus-associated.

This clone was counted a few times. No antigen is known for it. This CDR3 has 15 amino acids. Germline values: CDR1 SGHRS, CDR2 YFSETQ. After removal of 0 bases from V and 5 bases from J, the junction contained 1 base not matched to a gene. The method was immunoSEQ multiplex PCR; TCRdb's version includes in-frame clones alone and lacks a portion of them. The table shows some 200,000 clones, with about 80% occurring only once. The sequence derives from a woman aged 18-29 years in good health and CMV-seropositive. The specimen sequenced was PBMCs. The chain uses TRBV5-1 and TRBJ1-6, with 8 bases lining up with TRBD1. Written as DNA, the CDR3 is TGCGCCAGCAGCTTGGGGACAGGGAATAATTCACCCCTCCACTTT. Its translation is CASSLGTGNNSPLHF.